This passage covers 10 T cell receptor gamma chains from one sample sequenced in a study of gamma-delta chains in newborns, infants, children. TCRdb reprocessed the reads through CATT. The sample records under 600 gamma-chain clones, approximately 74% being singletons. Sequencing was performed on blood. Receptors were obtained from a child who was a newborn, infant or young child, either healthy, febrile or measles-vaccinated (not recorded which).

The chain employs TRGV3 and TRGJP2. The J gene is not listed in TCRdb, so it was assigned here from a DNA match to germline. The V gene's germline CDR1 is VTNTFY and CDR2 YDVSTARD (reference sequence). This CDR3 region has 15 residues. With 4 bases clipped from V and 0 bases from J, the junction kept 5 bases outside the gene matches. CDR3 sequence: CATWERHSSDWIKTF. CDR3 nucleotide sequence: TGTGCCACCTGGGAAAGGCATAGTAGTGATTGGATCAAGACGTTT.

V gene TRGV9 combines with J gene TRGJP. The J gene was missing in TCRdb and was found by matching the end of the DNA to germline. Per the germline V gene, CDR1 is GITISATS and CDR2 is ISYDGTV (reference sequence). V dropped 0 bases and J dropped 5; count of bases not matched to a gene: 4. The CDR3 has 17 amino acids. The CDR3, as DNA: TGTGCCTTGTGGGAGGTGCTCGAAGAGTTGGGCAAAAAAATCAAGGTATTT. Translation: CALWEVLEELGKKIKVF.

The chain has TRGV9 and TRGJ1 or TRGJ2. TCRdb offers no J gene call, so here the DNA was matched to germline to obtain one. CDR3 size: 14 residues. Losses at the gene ends were 1 base for V and 0 bases for J; bases not matched to a gene: 3. From germline, CDR1 is GITISATS and CDR2 ISYDGTV (reference sequence). The CDR3 DNA sequence: TGTGCCTTGTGGGAGGTCGGGAATTATTATAAGAAACTCTTT. Its protein product is CALWEVGNYYKKLF.

The rearrangement uses TRGV9 and TRGJ1 or TRGJ2. The J gene, absent from TCRdb, was called here by matching the DNA to germline. From germline, CDR1 is GITISATS and CDR2 ISYDGTV (reference sequence). After removal of 3 bases from V and 7 bases from J, the junction contained 6 bases not matched to a gene. The CDR3 is made up of 12 amino acids. The DNA of the CDR3 is TGTGCCTTGTGGGAGTATGGGTATAAGAAACTCTTT. This codes for CALWEYGYKKLF.

This rearrangement joins TRGV2 to TRGJP1. The J gene, left out of TCRdb, was set here by checking the DNA against germline. Germline loops: CDR1 EGSNGY, CDR2 YDSYNSKV. The CDR3 spans 16 residues. V trimming: 0 bases; J trimming: 4 bases; junction bases outside the gene matches: 8. The CDR3 here is CATWDGPGGTGWFKIF. CDR3 nucleotides: TGTGCCACCTGGGACGGGCCGGGGGGCACTGGTTGGTTCAAGATATTT.

A note on this clone: Other DNA sequences of this sample code for an identical CDR3. The J gene is TRGJP, the V gene TRGV9. The J gene is absent in TCRdb and was assigned here via DNA matching to germline. J was trimmed by 4 bases and V by 4 bases; bases with no gene match: 4. Looked up from germline, CDR1 is GITISATS and CDR2 is ISYDGTV (reference sequence). The CDR3 totals 16 residues. The CDR3 loop is CALWDLQELGKKIKVF. CDR3 in DNA: TGTGCCTTGTGGGACCTACAAGAGTTGGGCAAAAAAATCAAGGTATTT.

Worth noting for this clone: At the DNA level, this CDR3 is encoded by other sequences in the same sample as well. The rearrangement joins TRGV9 to TRGJP. Matching the DNA to germline supplied the J gene, which TCRdb does not give. CDR1 and CDR2 from the germline V gene are GITISATS and ISYDGTV (reference sequence). The CDR3 is made up of 16 amino acids. J was trimmed by 6 bases and V by 0 bases; bases with no gene match: 2. This CDR3 is CALWEVRELGKKIKVF. DNA for the CDR3: TGTGCCTTGTGGGAGGTGAGAGAGTTGGGCAAAAAAATCAAGGTATTT.

Although no V gene was called, TRGJ1 or TRGJ2 is the J gene. CDR3 length: 14 amino acids. In DNA form, the CDR3 reads TGTGCCTTGTGGGAGGCCCCGAATTATTATAAGAAACTCTTT. Translated: CALWEAPNYYKKLF.

On this clone itself: Germline is not matched at one junction end, which may reflect a read error. The chain employs TRGV9 and TRGJP. The J gene comes from matching the DNA to germline here; TCRdb lacks it. The CDR3 contains 16 residues. Per germline, CDR1 GITISATS and CDR2 ISYDGTV (reference sequence). The CDR3 DNA is TGTGCCTCGTGGGACCAACAAGAGTTGGGCAAAAAAATCAAGGTATTT. Its protein is CASWDQQELGKKIKVF.

The chain combines TRGV9 with TRGJP. TCRdb carries no J gene annotation; the J gene was assigned here by matching the DNA with germline. Unmatched junction bases numbered 3, after V lost 0 bases and J lost 7 bases. CDR1 is GITISATS and CDR2 is ISYDGTV in the germline V gene (reference sequence). The CDR3 has 16 residues. The CDR3 is CALWEVKELGKKIKVF. The CDR3 nucleotides read TGTGCCTTGTGGGAGGTGAAGGAGTTGGGCAAAAAAATCAAGGTATTT.